This T cell receptor beta chain was identified in a study of early stage breast cancer tumors. As for the study in general: ER+/PR+/HER2- status applied to about 80% of the 16 invasive breast tumors. Whole-study results and caveats: Blood repertoires resembled normal breast more than tumor.

Each sample had two DNA replicates, approximately 0.5 ug blood or approximately 1.5 ug tissue. Method: immunoSEQ multiplex PCR; TCRdb's copy keeps in-frame clones and lacks some. The table lists some 30,000 clones, 84% of them singletons. Regarding this clone: Its antigen is undetermined.

CDR1 is SQVTM, CDR2 ANQGSEA, per germline. The CDR3 is made up of 14 amino acids. Losses at the gene ends were 5 bases for V and 3 bases for J; bases not matched to a gene: 5. Sequencing was done on a sample of blood. This TCR was sampled from a person aged 45 to 60 with breast cancer. The chain carries TRBV29-1 and TRBJ2-5; 11 bases align to TRBD1. The CDR3 loop is CSVRRDRGKETQYF. CDR3 coding DNA: TGCAGCGTTAGGAGGGACAGGGGGAAAGAGACCCAGTACTTC.